Below, one T cell receptor beta chain is given with its context. Its target is unknown. The data were obtained in a study of cytomegalovirus exposure and HLA in healthy donors. General observations from the study: Researchers reported in a later analysis that common viral pathogens appeared linked to several top clusters. Sequencing artifact likely explains a cluster of highly shared sequence variants.

Primers included in the PCR were 60 Vbeta and 13 Jbeta primers. Only in-frame clones appear in the TCRdb table, and some are missing; sequencing was by immunoSEQ multiplex PCR. The sample includes fewer than 200,000 clones, roughly 70% of them seen just once. The length of the CDR3 is 18 residues. The germline V gene encodes CDR1 SEHNR and CDR2 FQNEAQ (reference sequence). V shed 1 base, J shed 5 bases, and the junction held 11 bases outside the gene matches. The sequence was obtained from a young woman in good health and CMV-seronegative. Sequencing was carried out using PBMCs. This chain uses TRBV7-9 with TRBJ1-6; 7 bases agree with TRBD1. The CDR3 DNA sequence: TGTGCCAGCAGCTTAGAGGTTCGGTCAGGGGGGAATAATTCACCCCTCCACTTT. Its translation: CASSLEVRSGGNNSPLHF.